The 17 T cell receptor beta chains below all came from one sample that was sequenced in a study of OX40 agonist ivuxolimab in advanced cancers. To prepare the library, the immunoSEQ multiplex PCR assay was applied. The immuneACCESS repertoire file appears here via TCRdb, limited to in-frame rearrangements. These files lack a portion of the clones; in checked studies, under half of the deficit traces to unresolved V genes, and the cause of the others is not known. The table for this sample lists about 130,000 clones; about 92% of them were counted only once. Of the sample, 0.9% to 1.2% is held by the ten largest clones. Material: CD4+ or CD8+ T cells sorted from blood, obtained in a trial of the OX40 agonist ivuxolimab. All receptors derive from an adult with an advanced solid tumor such as melanoma, head and neck, liver or kidney cancer.

In DNA, the CDR3 is TGTGCCAGTAGTCTGTTTCCGACTAGCGGGTTTCCCTACGAGCAGTACTTC. This gives the protein CASSLFPTSGFPYEQYF. V and J are TRBV19 and TRBJ2-7, with TRBD2 matching over 10 bases. The CDR3 length is 17 residues. Germline CDR1 and CDR2: LNHDA and SQIVND (reference sequence). Trimming removed 5 bases from V and 2 bases from J; junction bases left unmatched: 12.

The chain is built from TRBV11-2 and TRBJ1-4, with D maybe TRBD1 (6 bases). Germline lookup yields CDR1 SGHAT and CDR2 FQNNGV. This CDR3 comprises 14 residues. The germline V and J ends were trimmed by 1 base and 14 bases, with 17 bases remaining between them. The CDR3 bases are TGTGCCAGCAGCTTAGGTCGACAGGCCATTCCTCTGTTTTTT. It yields the protein CASSLGRQAIPLFF.

V usage is TRBV6-9 and J usage is TRBJ2-5; D remains ambiguous. CDR3 length: 13 residues. V was cut by 6 bases and J by 5 bases, with 13 bases left in between. The germline V gene encodes CDR1 MNHGY and CDR2 SVAAGI. For the CDR3, the DNA is TGTGCCAGCAGACCGACATTTCGGGAGACCCAGTACTTC. It translates to CASRPTFRETQYF.

V and J are TRBV6-1 and TRBJ1-1, with 9 positions matching TRBD1. V shed 6 bases, J shed 6 bases, and the junction held 11 bases outside the gene matches. There are 15 residues in the CDR3. CDR1 MNHNS and CDR2 SASEGT come from the germline V gene. CDR3 in amino acids: CASSSWDRELAEAFF. The CDR3 DNA is TGTGCCAGCAGCTCTTGGGACAGGGAGTTAGCTGAAGCTTTCTTT.

V and J are TRBV18 and TRBJ2-6; D gene unclear. CDR1 KGHSH and CDR2 LQKENI come from the germline V gene. V dropped 4 bases and J dropped 1 base, with 20 bases sitting between them. The CDR3 totals 19 residues. The CDR3 DNA reads TGTGCCAGCTCACTGGGTAGGGCCATCCACCCTTCTGGGGCCAACGTCCTGACTTTC. It codes for CASSLGRAIHPSGANVLTF.

CDR3: CASSHVGTSLPGELFF. In DNA, the CDR3 is TGTGCCAGCAGCCACGTCGGGACTAGTTTACCCGGGGAGCTGTTTTTT. The J gene is TRBJ2-2, the V gene TRBV4-2, with 8 bases that match TRBD2. The length of the CDR3 is 16 residues. V was pared by 3 bases and J by 6 bases, with 9 bases of the junction left unmatched. CDR1 and CDR2 (germline): LGHNA, YNFKEQ.

This clone was detected only once. The chain uses TRBV5-1 and TRBJ1-1; possibly TRBD1 for D (5 bases). Per germline, CDR1 SGHRS and CDR2 YFSETQ. The CDR3 is made up of 15 amino acids. V dropped 1 base and J dropped 5 bases, with 15 bases sitting between them. The CDR3 DNA follows: TGCGCCAGCAGCTTGAGTTCAGGCTGGGGGACTGAAGCTTTCTTT. Protein sequence: CASSLSSGWGTEAFF.

This chain joins TRBV29-1 and TRBJ2-7; 8 positions match TRBD2. Per germline, CDR1 SQVTM and CDR2 ANQGSEA. V gave up 4 bases and J gave up 4 bases; unmatched junction bases: 6. The CDR3 consists of 13 residues. The CDR3 DNA reads TGCAGCGTTGCCCCGGGACTAGATTACGAGCAGTACTTC. Translation: CSVAPGLDYEQYF.

This sequence joins TRBV5-4 and TRBJ2-5; tentatively, D is TRBD1 (6 bases). The V gene's germline CDR1 is SGHNT and CDR2 YYREEE (reference sequence). Trimming removed 4 bases from V and 0 bases from J, with 10 bases in between. The CDR3 spans 14 residues. The CDR3: CASSRYRDQETQYF. The CDR3 nucleotides read TGTGCCAGCAGCAGATACAGGGACCAAGAGACCCAGTACTTC.

The J gene is TRBJ1-1, the V gene TRBV28; 11 nucleotides match TRBD1. Germline V gives CDR1 MDHEN, CDR2 SYDVKM. CDR3 size: 13 residues. The junction had 7 bases not matched to a gene; V was cut back by 7 bases and J by 9 bases. This CDR3 is CASKPGQGVKAFF. CDR3 DNA sequence: TGTGCCAGCAAGCCGGGACAGGGGGTAAAAGCTTTCTTT.

V is TRBV9 and J is TRBJ2-3; no definite D call. Trimming took 3 bases from V and 7 from J, leaving 15 bases between them. The CDR3 spans 14 residues. Germline V gene data show CDR1 as SGDLS and CDR2 as YYNGEE. As DNA, the CDR3 is TGTGCCAGCAGCGAGGGTCCCCAAGAGAATACGCAGTATTTT. Translation: CASSEGPQENTQYF.

This sequence joins TRBV27 and TRBJ2-1, with TRBD2 identical over 8 bases. Germline CDR1 reads MNHEY; CDR2 reads SMNVEV (reference sequence). There are 15 residues in the CDR3. The junction had 2 bases not matched to a gene; V was cut back by 4 bases and J by 0 bases. CDR3 sequence reads: CASSSRGGSYNEQFF. The CDR3, as DNA: TGTGCCAGCAGTTCCCGGGGGGGCTCCTACAATGAGCAGTTCTTC.

The table lists this clone with a count of one. V and J are TRBV18 and TRBJ1-1; 10 bases agree with TRBD1. The germline V gene encodes CDR1 KGHSH and CDR2 LQKENI. This CDR3 contains 11 residues. V dropped 4 bases and J dropped 11; count of bases not matched to a gene: 1. The CDR3 DNA reads as TGTGCCAGCTCACGGGACAGGGGTGCTTTCTTT. This codes for CASSRDRGAFF.

This chain uses TRBV19 with TRBJ2-1, with 8 positions matching TRBD1. Looked up from germline, CDR1 is LNHDA and CDR2 is SQIVND (reference sequence). The CDR3 consists of 18 residues. J lost 7 bases, V lost 5 bases, and 19 bases had no gene match. CDR3 region: CASSPRGRQGIFGNEQFF. The CDR3 DNA is TGTGCCAGTAGTCCCAGGGGGCGACAGGGAATATTTGGGAATGAGCAGTTCTTC. Complete variable domain (other parts from reference TRBV19 and TRBJ2-1): DGGITQSPKYLFRKEGQNVTLSCEQNLNHDAMYWYRQDPGQGLRLIYYSQIVNDFQKGDIAEGYSVSREKKESFPLTVTSAQKNPTAFYLCASSPRGRQGIFGNEQFFGPGTRLTVL.

V is TRBV6-5 and J is TRBJ1-1; D remains unclear. This CDR3 is built from 15 residues. V lost 2 bases and J 4 bases, leaving 14 bases between the germline ends. The germline CDR1 and CDR2 sequences are MNHEY and SVGAGI. The CDR3: CASSYAGPAGTEAFF. Here the CDR3 DNA reads TGTGCCAGCAGTTACGCCGGGCCAGCGGGCACTGAAGCTTTCTTT.

The chain couples TRBV19 to TRBJ1-2; 8 bases fit TRBD1. This CDR3 contains 14 residues. Germline CDR1 is LNHDA and CDR2 is SQIVND (reference sequence). Trimming at V came to 10 bases and at J to 8 bases, leaving 15 bases not matched to a gene. The CDR3 DNA sequence: TGTGCCACTCGCCCAACGGACAGGGAGGGCGGCTACACCTTC. This sequence encodes CATRPTDREGGYTF.

V and J are TRBV7-2 and TRBJ1-5; D is perhaps TRBD1 (5 bases). Trimming left V 1 base short and J 7 bases short, with 11 bases between. The CDR3 is made up of 14 amino acids. Germline V gene lookup returns CDR1 SGHTA and CDR2 FQGNSA. The DNA of the CDR3 is TGTGCCAGCAGCTTAGGATCTAGGGACCAGCCCCAGCATTTT. Translating gives CASSLGSRDQPQHF.